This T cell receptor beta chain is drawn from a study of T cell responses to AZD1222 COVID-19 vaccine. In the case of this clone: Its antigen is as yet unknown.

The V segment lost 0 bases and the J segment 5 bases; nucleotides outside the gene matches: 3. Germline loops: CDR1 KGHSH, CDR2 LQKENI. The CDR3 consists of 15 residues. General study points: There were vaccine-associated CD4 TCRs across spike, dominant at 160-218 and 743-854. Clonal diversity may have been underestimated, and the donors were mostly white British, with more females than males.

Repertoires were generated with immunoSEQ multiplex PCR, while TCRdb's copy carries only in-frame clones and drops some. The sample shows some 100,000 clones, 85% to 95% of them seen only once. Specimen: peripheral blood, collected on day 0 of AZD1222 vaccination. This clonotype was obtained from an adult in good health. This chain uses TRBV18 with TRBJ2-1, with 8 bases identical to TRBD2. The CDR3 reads CASSPPGTSNNEQFF. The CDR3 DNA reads TGTGCCAGCTCACCACCGGGGACTAGTAACAATGAGCAGTTCTTC.